This TCR beta chain was observed in a study of blood T cell repertoires in COVID-19. Here immunoSEQ multiplex PCR was the method, and the copy in TCRdb shows in-frame clones only, minus some. The table has 75,000 to 95,000 clones, roughly nine tenths seen once; the top ten hold over 1.5%. The CDR3 covers 15 residues. The V gene's germline CDR1 is MNHEY and CDR2 SVGAGI. The V end lost 0 bases, the J end lost 7 bases, and 12 bases lay between the germline ends. V usage is TRBV6-5 and J usage is TRBJ1-4; D is perhaps TRBD1 (6 bases). The sequence derives from a man in his fifties or sixties with acute or convalescent COVID-19. The sample comprised peripheral blood. As DNA, the CDR3 is TGTGCCAGCAGTTACTCGGGGGCTCTTGGTGAAAAACTGTTTTTT. It yields the protein CASSYSGALGEKLFF.